This is a list of T cell receptor beta chains from one sample in a study of Ad26.COV2.S vaccination and SARS-CoV-2 variants. The method was immunoSEQ multiplex PCR; TCRdb's version includes in-frame clones alone and lacks a portion of them. Seen here are 440,000 or so clones, about 90% observed once, and the top ten hold roughly 3.9%. The source was peripheral blood, collected in a trial of Ad26.COV2.S vaccine versus placebo. All receptors come from a person aged 18 to 59 who received the Ad26.COV2.S COVID-19 vaccine or a placebo. CDR3s include the opening cysteine and the closing phenylalanine or tryptophan. Each record gives: D gene, clone size, J gene, V gene, CDR3 DNA, CDR3 protein. A D gene is named only where the DNA matches it firmly. Rows may omit the clone size; those that give it use once, few, many or a size class.

D gene: TRBD2; clone size: -; J gene: TRBJ2-7; V gene: TRBV27; CDR3 DNA: TGTGCCAGCAGTTCCAGCGGGAGCTACGAGCAGTACTTC; CDR3 protein: CASSSSGSYEQYF
D gene: TRBD1; clone size: few; J gene: TRBJ1-2; V gene: TRBV11-2; CDR3 DNA: TGTGCCAGCAGCTTGTACAGGGGCGCGGATGGCTACACCTTC; CDR3 protein: CASSLYRGADGYTF
D gene: -; clone size: -; J gene: TRBJ1-4; V gene: TRBV4-1; CDR3 DNA: TGCGCCAGCAGCTCGCAGGCAGGGTATAATGAAAAACTGTTTTTT; CDR3 protein: CASSSQAGYNEKLFF
D gene: -; clone size: -; J gene: TRBJ1-3; V gene: TRBV7-2; CDR3 DNA: TGTGCCAGCAGCTTAGGAGGTGATAGAAACACCATATATTTT; CDR3 protein: CASSLGGDRNTIYF
D gene: TRBD2; clone size: once; J gene: TRBJ2-2; V gene: TRBV6-2/TRBV6-3; CDR3 DNA: TGTGCCAGCAGTCAACTCCCAGGACTAGCGAACACCGGGGAGCTGTTTTTT; CDR3 protein: CASSQLPGLANTGELFF
D gene: -; clone size: -; J gene: TRBJ2-1; V gene: TRBV7-3; CDR3 DNA: TGTGCCAGCAGCAAGGACAGTTCCTACAATGAGCAGTTCTTC; CDR3 protein: CASSKDSSYNEQFF
D gene: -; clone size: -; J gene: TRBJ1-3; V gene: TRBV5-5; CDR3 DNA: TGTGCCAGCAGCCCTCGACAGGCCGGAAACACCATATATTTT; CDR3 protein: CASSPRQAGNTIYF
D gene: -; clone size: -; J gene: TRBJ2-5; V gene: TRBV5-5; CDR3 DNA: TGTGCCAGCAGCTTGGGGACACTTAGGGAAGAGACCCAGTACTTC; CDR3 protein: CASSLGTLREETQYF
D gene: -; clone size: -; J gene: TRBJ2-7; V gene: TRBV6-5; CDR3 DNA: TGTGCCAGCAGAAAACCACAGGGAAGACTGGACGAGCAGTACTTC; CDR3 protein: CASRKPQGRLDEQYF
D gene: -; clone size: -; J gene: TRBJ1-4; V gene: TRBV4-3; CDR3 DNA: TGCGCCAGCAGCCAAGCTCGTACGGCGAGGGCAGGGAAACTGTTTTTT; CDR3 protein: CASSQARTARAGKLFF
D gene: -; clone size: -; J gene: TRBJ2-2; V gene: TRBV27; CDR3 DNA: TGTGCCAGCAAGGGGGGCTACACCGGGGAGCTGTTTTTT; CDR3 protein: CASKGGYTGELFF
D gene: -; clone size: -; J gene: TRBJ1-5; V gene: TRBV25-1; CDR3 DNA: TGTGCCAGCAGTGAATCTGGCGTGGATCAGCCCCAGCATTTT; CDR3 protein: CASSESGVDQPQHF
D gene: -; clone size: -; J gene: TRBJ1-4; V gene: TRBV30; CDR3 DNA: TGTGCCTGGAGCAGGCCCAGGGGAGAAAAACTGTTTTTT; CDR3 protein: CAWSRPRGEKLFF
D gene: TRBD1; clone size: -; J gene: TRBJ2-5; V gene: TRBV3-1/TRBV3-2; CDR3 DNA: TGTGCCAGCAGCAACGTGGACAGGGGCCAAGAGACCCAGTACTTC; CDR3 protein: CASSNVDRGQETQYF
D gene: -; clone size: -; J gene: TRBJ2-3; V gene: TRBV7-9; CDR3 DNA: TGTGCCAGCAGCGACCAAATAGTCACAGATACGCAGTATTTT; CDR3 protein: CASSDQIVTDTQYF
D gene: -; clone size: -; J gene: TRBJ2-2; V gene: TRBV11-3; CDR3 DNA: TGTGCCAGCAGCTTAAATATGGCCGGGGAGCTGTTTTTT; CDR3 protein: CASSLNMAGELFF
D gene: -; clone size: -; J gene: TRBJ2-3; V gene: TRBV29-1; CDR3 DNA: TGCAGCGCAACGGACGCGTCCACAGATACGCAGTATTTT; CDR3 protein: CSATDASTDTQYF
D gene: -; clone size: -; J gene: TRBJ2-1; V gene: TRBV9; CDR3 DNA: TGTGCCAGCAGCGATCCCCTGAGTGACCGCGGAGGACTCTACAATGAGCAGTTCTTC; CDR3 protein: CASSDPLSDRGGLYNEQFF
D gene: -; clone size: -; J gene: TRBJ2-3; V gene: TRBV28; CDR3 DNA: TGTGCCAGCAGTGAGCCTAGTAGCACAGATACGCAGTATTTT; CDR3 protein: CASSEPSSTDTQYF
D gene: -; clone size: once; J gene: TRBJ2-1; V gene: TRBV19; CDR3 DNA: TGTGCCAGTGGGACCCGCTCCTACAATGAGCAGTTCTTC; CDR3 protein: CASGTRSYNEQFF
D gene: TRBD1; clone size: -; J gene: TRBJ2-7; V gene: TRBV15; CDR3 DNA: TGTGCCACCAGCAGCCGAACAGGGGGCTTCTCCTACGAGCAGTACTTC; CDR3 protein: CATSSRTGGFSYEQYF
D gene: TRBD2; clone size: -; J gene: TRBJ2-7; V gene: TRBV4-2; CDR3 DNA: TGTGCCAGCAGCCAAGATCTCGGCGGGGGGGGCATCTACGAGCAGTACTTC; CDR3 protein: CASSQDLGGGGIYEQYF
D gene: TRBD1; clone size: -; J gene: TRBJ2-3; V gene: TRBV14; CDR3 DNA: TGTGCCAGCAGCTACAAATTACCGGGACAGGGACCAGATACGCAGTATTTT; CDR3 protein: CASSYKLPGQGPDTQYF
D gene: -; clone size: -; J gene: TRBJ2-1; V gene: TRBV27; CDR3 DNA: TGTGCCAGCAGGCCCCAGGGGGGCAATAACAATGAGCAGTTCTTC; CDR3 protein: CASRPQGGNNNEQFF
D gene: -; clone size: once; J gene: TRBJ2-5; V gene: TRBV7-2; CDR3 DNA: TGTGCCAGCAGCTTATGGACGGCGGACAGAAAAAAAGAGACCCAGTACTTC; CDR3 protein: CASSLWTADRKKETQYF
D gene: -; clone size: -; J gene: TRBJ2-3; V gene: TRBV18; CDR3 DNA: TGTGCCAGCTCACCACAAGGGATCAGCACAGATACGCAGTATTTT; CDR3 protein: CASSPQGISTDTQYF
D gene: TRBD1; clone size: -; J gene: TRBJ1-2; V gene: TRBV29-1; CDR3 DNA: TGCAGCGCTTCAGGGGGACCTAACTATGGCTACACCTTC; CDR3 protein: CSASGGPNYGYTF
D gene: -; clone size: -; J gene: TRBJ1-5; V gene: TRBV6-2/TRBV6-3; CDR3 DNA: TGTGCCAGCAGTTACTCTGGGACCCCCAATCAGCCCCAGCATTTT; CDR3 protein: CASSYSGTPNQPQHF
D gene: -; clone size: -; J gene: TRBJ2-7; V gene: TRBV21-1; CDR3 DNA: TGTGCCAGCAGCAAATGGCATCCCCCCGACGAGCAGTACTTC; CDR3 protein: CASSKWHPPDEQYF
D gene: -; clone size: -; J gene: TRBJ2-1; V gene: TRBV29-1; CDR3 DNA: TGCAGCGTCGGTCGAGCTCGGGATGAGCAGTTCTTC; CDR3 protein: CSVGRARDEQFF
D gene: TRBD2; clone size: few; J gene: TRBJ2-1; V gene: TRBV7-2; CDR3 DNA: TGTGCCAGCACCCCGACTAGCGGGCATTACAATGAGCAGTTCTTC; CDR3 protein: CASTPTSGHYNEQFF
D gene: -; clone size: -; J gene: TRBJ2-3; V gene: TRBV9; CDR3 DNA: TGTGCCAGCAGCGTATGGTCCGCTAGCACAGATACGCAGTATTTT; CDR3 protein: CASSVWSASTDTQYF